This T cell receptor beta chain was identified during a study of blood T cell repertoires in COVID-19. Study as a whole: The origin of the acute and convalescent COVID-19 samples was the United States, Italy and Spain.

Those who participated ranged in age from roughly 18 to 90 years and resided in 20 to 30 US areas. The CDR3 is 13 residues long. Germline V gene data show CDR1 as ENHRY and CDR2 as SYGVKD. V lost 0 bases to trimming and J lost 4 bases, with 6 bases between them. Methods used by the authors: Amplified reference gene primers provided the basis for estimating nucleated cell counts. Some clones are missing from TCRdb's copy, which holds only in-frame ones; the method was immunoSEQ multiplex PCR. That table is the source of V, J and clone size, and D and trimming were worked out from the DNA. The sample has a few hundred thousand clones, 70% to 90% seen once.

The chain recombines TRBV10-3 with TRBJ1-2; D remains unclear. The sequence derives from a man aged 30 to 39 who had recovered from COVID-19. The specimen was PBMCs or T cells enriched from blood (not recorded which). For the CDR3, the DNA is TGTGCCATCAGTGAGTCGGAGCTCTATGGCTACACCTTC. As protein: CAISESELYGYTF.